This T cell receptor (beta chain) was observed in a study of glioma-infiltrating T cells. CDR3 length equals 15 residues. CDR1 is LGHDT and CDR2 is YNNKEL in the germline V gene (reference sequence). With 5 bases clipped from V and 5 bases from J, the junction kept 7 bases outside the gene matches. Comments on this clonotype: Its antigen is not known.

Study conclusions and caveats: Above-expected tissue-blood divergence occurred in all gliomas, most in low-grade ones. Tissue and blood shared very few CDR3 sequences.

Using RNA template, CDR3s of TCR alpha and beta were amplified with iRepertoire arm-PCR. One-step reverse transcription and amplification started from approximately 100-400 ng of tissue mRNA or PBMC total RNA. TCRdb itself ran the multiplex PCR reads through MiXCR, one entry per CDR3 protein. The repertoire holds around 190,000 distinct CDR3 sequences, with over 25% as singletons. The source of this sequence is a human donor with low-grade glioma or glioblastoma, undergoing nonglioma brain surgery, or in good health (not recorded which). The sample taken for sequencing was glioma tissue, nonneoplastic brain tissue, or PBMCs (not recorded which). This chain joins TRBV3-1 and TRBJ1-5; TRBD1 agrees at 9 bases. CDR3 sequence reads: CASSVPGQGDQPQHF. The DNA for the CDR3 is TGTGCCAGCAGCGTTCCGGGACAGGGAGATCAGCCCCAGCATTTT.